Listed below are T cell receptor beta chains from one sample, sequenced in a study of CD8 T cells in Susac syndrome. TCRdb recomputed calls from the immunoSEQ multiplex PCR reads with MiXCR, one row per CDR3 protein. The repertoire has a few hundred thousand distinct CDR3 sequences, around 83% of them found once; the top ten carry 0.12%. Sequencing input: CD8+ T cells from PBMCs. The source of these receptors is a human donor with multiple sclerosis. Both conserved end residues are part of each CDR3. The order of the fields is V gene, D gene, J gene, clone size, CDR3 protein, CDR3 DNA. D genes are given only for firm matches. Size tells how often a clone was seen (once, few, many) or the class of an expanded clone, and some rows leave it out.

v_gene: TRBV3-1; d_gene: -; j_gene: TRBJ2-5; abundance: -; CDR3aa: CASSQSWAGTEETQYF; CDR3nt: TGTGCCAGCAGCCAATCCTGGGCAGGGACGGAAGAGACCCAGTACTTC
v_gene: TRBV30; d_gene: -; j_gene: TRBJ2-7; abundance: -; CDR3aa: CAWSAVRATDEQYF; CDR3nt: TGTGCCTGGAGTGCCGTCCGGGCGACGGACGAGCAGTACTTC
v_gene: TRBV25-1; d_gene: -; j_gene: TRBJ1-1; abundance: -; CDR3aa: CASSAPWGETEAFF; CDR3nt: TGTGCCAGCAGTGCCCCTTGGGGGGAAACTGAAGCTTTCTTT
v_gene: TRBV11-2; d_gene: -; j_gene: TRBJ2-1; abundance: -; CDR3aa: CASSLDPLGPPYNEQFF; CDR3nt: TGTGCCAGCAGCTTAGACCCCCTGGGACCCCCCTACAATGAGCAGTTCTTC
v_gene: TRBV7-7; d_gene: TRBD1; j_gene: TRBJ2-7; abundance: -; CDR3aa: CASSLGLGPGGEQYF; CDR3nt: TGTGCCAGCAGCTTAGGTCTTGGGCCAGGGGGTGAGCAGTACTTC
v_gene: TRBV27; d_gene: -; j_gene: TRBJ1-1; abundance: -; CDR3aa: CASSLTGAVTEAFF; CDR3nt: TGTGCCAGCAGTTTGACGGGTGCGGTCACTGAAGCTTTCTTT
v_gene: TRBV27; d_gene: TRBD1; j_gene: TRBJ2-7; abundance: -; CDR3aa: CASKPGQNYEQYF; CDR3nt: TGTGCCAGCAAACCGGGACAGAACTACGAGCAGTACTTC
v_gene: TRBV14; d_gene: -; j_gene: TRBJ2-7; abundance: -; CDR3aa: CASSQNHYEQYF; CDR3nt: TGTGCCAGCAGCCAAAACCACTACGAGCAGTACTTC
v_gene: TRBV5-1; d_gene: TRBD1; j_gene: TRBJ1-1; abundance: -; CDR3aa: CASSLAVRGQNTEAFF; CDR3nt: TGCGCCAGCAGCTTGGCTGTGAGGGGGCAGAACACTGAAGCTTTCTTT
v_gene: TRBV30; d_gene: -; j_gene: TRBJ1-2; abundance: -; CDR3aa: CAWSDTTTAYGYTF; CDR3nt: TGTGCCTGGAGCGATACCACTACCGCCTATGGCTACACCTTC
v_gene: TRBV27; d_gene: -; j_gene: TRBJ2-3; abundance: -; CDR3aa: CASSSPGTLSVESTDTQYF; CDR3nt: TGTGCCAGCAGTAGCCCTGGAACGTTGTCAGTCGAAAGCACAGATACGCAGTATTTT
v_gene: TRBV27; d_gene: TRBD1; j_gene: TRBJ2-7; abundance: -; CDR3aa: CASSLGTGEDEQYF; CDR3nt: TGTGCCAGCAGTTTAGGGACAGGAGAGGACGAGCAGTACTTC
v_gene: TRBV27; d_gene: TRBD1; j_gene: TRBJ2-7; abundance: -; CDR3aa: CASSPQLRDRGFPYEQYF; CDR3nt: TGTGCCAGCAGTCCACAACTCCGGGACAGGGGGTTCCCCTACGAGCAGTACTTC
v_gene: TRBV10-2; d_gene: -; j_gene: TRBJ1-5; abundance: once; CDR3aa: CASSGEGNQPQHF; CDR3nt: TGCGCCAGCAGTGGGGAGGGCAATCAGCCCCAGCATTTT
v_gene: TRBV6-5; d_gene: -; j_gene: TRBJ1-6; abundance: -; CDR3aa: CASSYRGRDSPLHF; CDR3nt: TGTGCCAGCAGTTACCGAGGGAGGGATTCACCCCTCCACTTT
v_gene: TRBV7-2; d_gene: -; j_gene: TRBJ2-1; abundance: -; CDR3aa: CASSSGKYNEQFF; CDR3nt: TGTGCCAGCAGCTCGGGAAAGTACAATGAGCAGTTCTTC
v_gene: TRBV12-3/TRBV12-4; d_gene: TRBD1; j_gene: TRBJ2-5; abundance: -; CDR3aa: CASSPWAGGGETQYF; CDR3nt: TGTGCCAGCAGTCCCTGGGCAGGGGGCGGGGAGACCCAGTACTTC
v_gene: TRBV6-1; d_gene: -; j_gene: TRBJ1-2; abundance: few; CDR3aa: CASSDPTQGNYGYTF; CDR3nt: TGTGCCAGCAGTGATCCTACGCAGGGGAACTATGGCTACACCTTC
v_gene: TRBV6-1; d_gene: -; j_gene: TRBJ2-5; abundance: few; CDR3aa: CASIPSDQFQETQYF; CDR3nt: TGTGCCAGCATCCCCTCCGACCAATTCCAAGAGACCCAGTACTTC
v_gene: TRBV3-1; d_gene: TRBD1; j_gene: TRBJ2-7; abundance: -; CDR3aa: CASSQGLGTGGGEQYF; CDR3nt: TGTGCCAGCAGCCAAGGACTCGGGACAGGGGGCGGCGAGCAGTACTTC
v_gene: TRBV28; d_gene: -; j_gene: TRBJ2-5; abundance: -; CDR3aa: CASSLFIGVEETQYF; CDR3nt: TGTGCCAGCAGTTTATTTATCGGGGTCGAGGAGACCCAGTACTTC
v_gene: TRBV12-3/TRBV12-4; d_gene: -; j_gene: TRBJ2-7; abundance: -; CDR3aa: CASSLTRTEHEQYF; CDR3nt: TGTGCCAGCAGCTTGACTAGGACGGAGCACGAGCAGTACTTC
v_gene: TRBV20-1; d_gene: TRBD2; j_gene: TRBJ2-1; abundance: -; CDR3aa: CSAGGLAEHNEQFF; CDR3nt: TGCAGTGCTGGCGGACTAGCGGAACACAATGAGCAGTTCTTC
v_gene: TRBV6-1; d_gene: -; j_gene: TRBJ2-7; abundance: once; CDR3aa: CASRARGNYEQYF; CDR3nt: TGTGCCAGCAGAGCACGCGGGAACTACGAGCAGTACTTC
v_gene: TRBV9; d_gene: -; j_gene: TRBJ1-1; abundance: -; CDR3aa: CASSVVSTRAEAFF; CDR3nt: TGTGCCAGCAGCGTAGTTTCTACACGGGCTGAAGCTTTCTTT
v_gene: TRBV2; d_gene: TRBD2; j_gene: TRBJ2-1; abundance: -; CDR3aa: CASSPRTSGDEQFF; CDR3nt: TGTGCCAGCAGTCCTAGGACTAGCGGGGATGAGCAGTTCTTC
v_gene: TRBV6-6; d_gene: -; j_gene: TRBJ1-1; abundance: -; CDR3aa: CASTYVRRTEGTEAFF; CDR3nt: TGTGCCAGCACCTATGTCCGCCGGACAGAGGGCACTGAAGCTTTCTTT
v_gene: TRBV7-9; d_gene: TRBD2; j_gene: TRBJ2-5; abundance: -; CDR3aa: CASSLPGTSGQTQYF; CDR3nt: TGTGCCAGCAGCCTCCCCGGGACTAGCGGACAGACCCAGTACTTC
v_gene: TRBV27; d_gene: TRBD1; j_gene: TRBJ1-2; abundance: -; CDR3aa: CASSGQGGFYGYTF; CDR3nt: TGTGCCAGCAGTGGGCAGGGGGGCTTTTATGGCTACACCTTC
v_gene: TRBV6-2/TRBV6-3; d_gene: -; j_gene: TRBJ2-7; abundance: -; CDR3aa: CASMVGVGYEQYF; CDR3nt: TGTGCCAGCATGGTAGGGGTTGGCTACGAGCAGTACTTC
v_gene: TRBV6-1; d_gene: -; j_gene: TRBJ2-3; abundance: few; CDR3aa: CASSEGKGGADTQYF; CDR3nt: TGTGCCAGCAGTGAGGGAAAGGGCGGCGCAGATACGCAGTATTTT
v_gene: TRBV16; d_gene: -; j_gene: TRBJ2-5; abundance: -; CDR3aa: CASSQGAELQETQYF; CDR3nt: TGTGCCAGCAGCCAAGGGGCAGAACTCCAAGAGACCCAGTACTTC
v_gene: TRBV7-2; d_gene: TRBD2; j_gene: TRBJ2-7; abundance: -; CDR3aa: CASSFGPAGAYEQYF; CDR3nt: TGTGCCAGCAGCTTTGGCCCAGCGGGAGCCTACGAGCAGTACTTC
v_gene: TRBV10-3; d_gene: TRBD2; j_gene: TRBJ2-3; abundance: -; CDR3aa: CAISDGAGGPTDTQYF; CDR3nt: TGTGCCATCAGTGACGGGGCGGGAGGGCCCACAGATACGCAGTATTTT
v_gene: TRBV30; d_gene: TRBD1; j_gene: TRBJ1-2; abundance: once; CDR3aa: CAWSTGGGYGYTF; CDR3nt: TGTGCCTGGAGTACAGGGGGAGGCTATGGCTACACCTTC
v_gene: TRBV19; d_gene: TRBD1; j_gene: TRBJ1-1; abundance: -; CDR3aa: CASGTGHLYLNTEAFF; CDR3nt: TGTGCCAGTGGGACAGGGCACCTCTACCTGAACACTGAAGCTTTCTTT
v_gene: TRBV27; d_gene: -; j_gene: TRBJ2-5; abundance: -; CDR3aa: CASSFKTGPEYF; CDR3nt: TGTGCCAGCAGTTTTAAGACCGGCCCCGAGTACTTC
v_gene: TRBV27; d_gene: -; j_gene: TRBJ2-7; abundance: -; CDR3aa: CASSSQPNFYEQYF; CDR3nt: TGTGCCAGCAGTTCTCAACCCAATTTTTACGAGCAGTACTTC
v_gene: TRBV19; d_gene: -; j_gene: TRBJ2-3; abundance: -; CDR3aa: CASSIQDTQYF; CDR3nt: TGTGCCAGTAGTATCCAAGATACGCAGTATTTT
v_gene: TRBV30; d_gene: -; j_gene: TRBJ2-2; abundance: -; CDR3aa: CAWSEGDGELFF; CDR3nt: TGTGCCTGGAGTGAAGGGGACGGGGAGCTGTTTTTT
v_gene: TRBV11-2; d_gene: -; j_gene: TRBJ1-4; abundance: few; CDR3aa: CASSSPKDAAEKLFF; CDR3nt: TGTGCCAGCAGCTCTCCCAAGGACGCTGCCGAAAAACTGTTTTTT
v_gene: TRBV28; d_gene: -; j_gene: TRBJ2-2; abundance: -; CDR3aa: CASGGPGAPSGELFF; CDR3nt: TGTGCCAGCGGTGGTCCGGGGGCCCCCTCCGGGGAGCTGTTTTTT
v_gene: TRBV4-2; d_gene: TRBD2; j_gene: TRBJ2-3; abundance: -; CDR3aa: CASSQDAGTSGPNTDTQYF; CDR3nt: TGTGCCAGCAGCCAAGACGCCGGGACTAGCGGACCTAACACAGATACGCAGTATTTT
v_gene: TRBV13; d_gene: -; j_gene: TRBJ1-1; abundance: -; CDR3aa: CASSYGVWVGNTEAFF; CDR3nt: TGTGCCAGCAGCTACGGGGTATGGGTTGGGAACACTGAAGCTTTCTTT
v_gene: TRBV11-2; d_gene: TRBD2; j_gene: TRBJ2-7; abundance: -; CDR3aa: CASSLDELAGYNYEQYF; CDR3nt: TGTGCCAGCAGCTTAGATGAGCTAGCGGGCTATAACTACGAGCAGTACTTC
v_gene: TRBV4-1; d_gene: TRBD2; j_gene: TRBJ2-3; abundance: -; CDR3aa: CASSQGGLAGGSDTQYF; CDR3nt: TGCGCCAGCAGCCAGGGTGGACTAGCGGGGGGATCAGATACGCAGTATTTT
v_gene: TRBV7-9; d_gene: -; j_gene: TRBJ2-1; abundance: -; CDR3aa: CASSPMENEQFF; CDR3nt: TGTGCCAGCAGCCCTATGGAGAATGAGCAGTTCTTC
v_gene: TRBV5-6; d_gene: TRBD2; j_gene: TRBJ2-1; abundance: -; CDR3aa: CASSSGLAGGLSYNEQFF; CDR3nt: TGTGCCAGCAGCTCGGGACTAGCGGGGGGGCTGTCCTACAATGAGCAGTTCTTC
v_gene: TRBV19; d_gene: TRBD2; j_gene: TRBJ2-7; abundance: -; CDR3aa: CASSTSSGSYEQYF; CDR3nt: TGTGCCAGTAGTACTTCTAGCGGGTCATACGAGCAGTACTTC
v_gene: TRBV7-9; d_gene: -; j_gene: TRBJ2-1; abundance: -; CDR3aa: CASSDAFMNEQFF; CDR3nt: TGTGCCAGCAGCGATGCATTCATGAATGAGCAGTTCTTC
v_gene: TRBV6-1; d_gene: TRBD2; j_gene: TRBJ2-5; abundance: -; CDR3aa: CASSSLADQETQYF; CDR3nt: TGTGCCAGCAGTTCTCTAGCGGATCAAGAGACCCAGTACTTC
v_gene: TRBV19; d_gene: -; j_gene: TRBJ2-1; abundance: -; CDR3aa: CASSIDLTLASYNEQFF; CDR3nt: TGTGCCAGTAGTATAGATCTAACGTTAGCCTCCTACAATGAGCAGTTCTTC
v_gene: TRBV5-6; d_gene: -; j_gene: TRBJ2-5; abundance: few; CDR3aa: CASSSGAEETQYF; CDR3nt: TGTGCCAGCAGCTCCGGGGCCGAAGAGACCCAGTACTTC
v_gene: TRBV12-3/TRBV12-4; d_gene: -; j_gene: TRBJ2-5; abundance: -; CDR3aa: CASSSEVGQYF; CDR3nt: TGTGCCAGCAGTTCAGAGGTGGGCCAGTACTTC
v_gene: TRBV29-1; d_gene: -; j_gene: TRBJ2-3; abundance: once; CDR3aa: CSVASAGTDTQYF; CDR3nt: TGCAGCGTTGCTTCGGCAGGCACAGATACGCAGTATTTT